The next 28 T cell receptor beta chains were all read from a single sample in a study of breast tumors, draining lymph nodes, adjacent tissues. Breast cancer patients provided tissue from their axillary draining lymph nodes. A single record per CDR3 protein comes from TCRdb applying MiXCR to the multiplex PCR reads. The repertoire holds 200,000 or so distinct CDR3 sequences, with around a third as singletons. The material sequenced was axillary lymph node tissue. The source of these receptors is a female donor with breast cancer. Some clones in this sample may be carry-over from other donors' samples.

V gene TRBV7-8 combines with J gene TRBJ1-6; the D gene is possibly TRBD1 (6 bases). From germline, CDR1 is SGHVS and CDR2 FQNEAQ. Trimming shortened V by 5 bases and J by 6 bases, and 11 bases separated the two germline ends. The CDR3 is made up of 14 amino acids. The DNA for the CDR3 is TGTGCCAGCAGCCCAGGAGGGGGTAATTCACCCCTCCACTTT. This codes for CASSPGGGNSPLHF.

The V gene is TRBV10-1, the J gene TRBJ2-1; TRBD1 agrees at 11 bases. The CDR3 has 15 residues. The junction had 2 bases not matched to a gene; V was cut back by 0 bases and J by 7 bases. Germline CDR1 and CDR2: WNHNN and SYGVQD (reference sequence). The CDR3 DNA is TGCGCCAGCAGTGAGTCGGGGACAGGGGGGAATGAGCAGTTCTTC. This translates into CASSESGTGGNEQFF.

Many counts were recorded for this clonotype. The DNA for the CDR3 is TGCAGTGCTAGAGCCCCAGGGCAGGGAATGAGTGCCGGGGAGCTGTTTTTT. Translated: CSARAPGQGMSAGELFF. V is TRBV20-1 and J is TRBJ2-2; a weak D match, TRBD1 (5 bases). V lost 1 base and J lost 6, with 21 bases in between. Germline V gives CDR1 DFQATT, CDR2 SNEGSKA (reference sequence). This CDR3 contains 17 residues.

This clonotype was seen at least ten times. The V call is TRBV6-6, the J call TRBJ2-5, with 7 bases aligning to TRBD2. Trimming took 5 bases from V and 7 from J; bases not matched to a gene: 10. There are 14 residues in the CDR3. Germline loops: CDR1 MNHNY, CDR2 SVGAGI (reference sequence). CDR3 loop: CASSHVEGGATQYF. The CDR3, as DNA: TGTGCCAGCAGTCACGTGGAGGGAGGGGCGACCCAGTACTTC.

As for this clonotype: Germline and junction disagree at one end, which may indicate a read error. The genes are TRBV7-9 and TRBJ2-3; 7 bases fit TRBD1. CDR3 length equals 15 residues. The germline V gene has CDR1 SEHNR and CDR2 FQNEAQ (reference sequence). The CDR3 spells CASSVQGIGADAQYF. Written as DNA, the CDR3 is TGTGCCAGCAGTGTACAGGGGATTGGCGCAGATGCGCAGTATTTT.

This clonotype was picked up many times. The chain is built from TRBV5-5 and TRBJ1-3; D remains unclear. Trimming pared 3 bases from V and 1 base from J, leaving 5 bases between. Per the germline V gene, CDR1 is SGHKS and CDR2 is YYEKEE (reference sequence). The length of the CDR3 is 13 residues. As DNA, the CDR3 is TGTGCCAGCAGCTACTGGTCTGGAAACACCATATATTTT. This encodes CASSYWSGNTIYF.

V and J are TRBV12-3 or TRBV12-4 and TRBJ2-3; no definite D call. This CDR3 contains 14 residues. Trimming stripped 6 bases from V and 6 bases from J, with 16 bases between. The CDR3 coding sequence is TGTGCCAGCAGCGGAAGGGATGTGATGGATACGCAGTATTTT. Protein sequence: CASSGRDVMDTQYF.

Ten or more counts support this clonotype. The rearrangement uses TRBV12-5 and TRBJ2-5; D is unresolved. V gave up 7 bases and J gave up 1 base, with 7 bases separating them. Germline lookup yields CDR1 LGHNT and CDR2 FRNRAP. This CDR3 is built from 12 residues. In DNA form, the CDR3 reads TGTGCTAGTGTGCACAGCCAAGAGACCCAGTACTTC. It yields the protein CASVHSQETQYF.

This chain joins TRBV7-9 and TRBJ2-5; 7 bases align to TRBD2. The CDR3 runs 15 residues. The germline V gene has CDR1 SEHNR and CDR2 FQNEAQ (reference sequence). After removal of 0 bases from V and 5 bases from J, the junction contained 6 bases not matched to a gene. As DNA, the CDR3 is TGTGCCAGCAGCTTAGCGGGAGGGCCAGTGGAGACCCAGTACTTC. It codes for CASSLAGGPVETQYF.

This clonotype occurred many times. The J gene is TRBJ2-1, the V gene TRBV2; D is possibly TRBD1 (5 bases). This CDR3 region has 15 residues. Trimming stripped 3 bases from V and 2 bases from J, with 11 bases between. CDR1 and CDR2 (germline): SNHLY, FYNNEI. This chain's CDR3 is CASSDRAGTYNEQFF. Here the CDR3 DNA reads TGTGCCAGCAGTGACAGGGCAGGGACCTACAATGAGCAGTTCTTC.

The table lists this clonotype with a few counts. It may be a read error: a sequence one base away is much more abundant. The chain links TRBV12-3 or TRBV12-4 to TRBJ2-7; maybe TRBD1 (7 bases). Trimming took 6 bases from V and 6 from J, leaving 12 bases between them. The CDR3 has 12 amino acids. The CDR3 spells CASSNQGGEQYF. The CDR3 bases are TGTGCCAGCAGCAACCAGGGGGGCGAGCAGTACTTC.

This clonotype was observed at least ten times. The CDR3 DNA is TGTGCCACCAGTGATTCTGGTGGCGGGACAGATACGCAGTATTTT. Translated: CATSDSGGGTDTQYF. This rearrangement joins TRBV24-1 to TRBJ2-3, with D possibly matching TRBD2 (5 bases). This CDR3 region has 15 residues. Trimming took off 2 bases at V and 3 bases at J, with 11 bases between the two ends. Per germline, CDR1 KGHDR and CDR2 SFDVKD.

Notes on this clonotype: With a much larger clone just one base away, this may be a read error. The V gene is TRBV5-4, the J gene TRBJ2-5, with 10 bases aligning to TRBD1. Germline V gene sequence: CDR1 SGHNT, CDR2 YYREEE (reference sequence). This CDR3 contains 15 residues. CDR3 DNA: TGTGTCAGCAGCTTACCGACAGGGGGCAGGGAGACCCAGTACTTC. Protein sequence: CVSSLPTGGRETQYF.

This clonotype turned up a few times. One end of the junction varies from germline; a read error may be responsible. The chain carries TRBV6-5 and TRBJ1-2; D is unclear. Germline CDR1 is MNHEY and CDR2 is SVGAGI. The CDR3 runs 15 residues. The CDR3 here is CASSHSTARENGYTF. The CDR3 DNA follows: TGTGCCAGCAGTCACTCTACGGCCCGAGAAAATGGCTACACCTTC.

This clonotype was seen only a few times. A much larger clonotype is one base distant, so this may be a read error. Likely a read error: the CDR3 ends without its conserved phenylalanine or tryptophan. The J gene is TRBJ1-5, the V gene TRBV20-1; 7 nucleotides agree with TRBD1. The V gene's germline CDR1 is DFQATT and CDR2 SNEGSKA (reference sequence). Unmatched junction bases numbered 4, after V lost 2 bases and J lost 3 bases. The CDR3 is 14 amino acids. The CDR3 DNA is TGCAGTGCTAGAAGAGGACAGGTCAATCAGCCCCAGCATCTT. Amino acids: CSARRGQVNQPQHL.

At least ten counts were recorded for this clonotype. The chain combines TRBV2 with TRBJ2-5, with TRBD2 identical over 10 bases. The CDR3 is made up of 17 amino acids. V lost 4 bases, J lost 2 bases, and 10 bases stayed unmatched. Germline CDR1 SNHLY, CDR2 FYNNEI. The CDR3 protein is CASSVRVASGGQETQYF. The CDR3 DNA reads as TGTGCCAGCAGTGTTCGGGTGGCTAGCGGGGGACAAGAGACCCAGTACTTC.

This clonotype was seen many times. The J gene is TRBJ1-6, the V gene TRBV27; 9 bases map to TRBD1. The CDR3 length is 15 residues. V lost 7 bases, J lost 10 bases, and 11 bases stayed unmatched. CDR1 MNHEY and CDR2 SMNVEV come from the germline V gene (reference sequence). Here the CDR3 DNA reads TGTGCCAGCAAGAGGACAGGGGTGATAGGGTCACCCCTCCACTTT. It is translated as CASKRTGVIGSPLHF.

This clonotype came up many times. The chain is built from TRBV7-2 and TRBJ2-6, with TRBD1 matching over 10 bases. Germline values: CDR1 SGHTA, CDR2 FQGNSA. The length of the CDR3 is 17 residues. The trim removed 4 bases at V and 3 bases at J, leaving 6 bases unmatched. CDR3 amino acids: CASSSMTGGSGANVLTF. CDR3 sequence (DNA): TGTGCCAGCAGCTCAATGACAGGGGGCAGTGGGGCCAACGTCCTGACTTTC.

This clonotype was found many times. DNA of the CDR3: TGTGCCAGCACCCTGGGTACTTATAATGAAAAACTGTTTTTT. It codes for CASTLGTYNEKLFF. V and J are TRBV12-3 or TRBV12-4 and TRBJ1-4; D not resolved. This CDR3 has 14 amino acids. Trimming left V 7 bases short and J 4 bases short, with 13 bases between.

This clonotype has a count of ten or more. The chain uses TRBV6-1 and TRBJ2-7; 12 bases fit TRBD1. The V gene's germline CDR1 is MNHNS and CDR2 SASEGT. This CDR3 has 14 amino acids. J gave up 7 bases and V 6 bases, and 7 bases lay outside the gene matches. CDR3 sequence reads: CASREGQGAGEQYF. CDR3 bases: TGTGCCAGCAGGGAGGGACAGGGGGCGGGAGAGCAGTACTTC.

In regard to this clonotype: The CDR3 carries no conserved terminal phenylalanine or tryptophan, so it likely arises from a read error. The CDR3 DNA sequence: TGTGCCAGCACCTCCCGACAGGGAAATTCACCCCTCCACCTT. Translating gives CASTSRQGNSPLHL. The J gene is TRBJ1-6, the V gene TRBV12-3 or TRBV12-4; TRBD1 agrees at 7 bases. The J segment lost 7 bases and the V segment lost 7 bases, leaving 7 bases of the junction unmatched. CDR3 length: 14 residues.

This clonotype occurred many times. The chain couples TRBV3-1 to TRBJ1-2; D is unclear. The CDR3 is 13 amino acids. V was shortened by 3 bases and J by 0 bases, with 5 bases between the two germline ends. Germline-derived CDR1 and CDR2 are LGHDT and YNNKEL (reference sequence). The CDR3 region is CASSHGANYGYTF. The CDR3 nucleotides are TGTGCCAGCAGCCATGGGGCTAACTATGGCTACACCTTC.

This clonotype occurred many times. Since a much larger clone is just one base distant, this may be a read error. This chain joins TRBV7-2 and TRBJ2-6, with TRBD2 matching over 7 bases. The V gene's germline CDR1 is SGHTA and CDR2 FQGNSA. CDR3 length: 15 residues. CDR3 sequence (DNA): TGTGCCAGCAGCTTAAGGACGAGCGGGGCCAACGTCCTGCCTTTC. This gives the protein CASSLRTSGANVLPF.

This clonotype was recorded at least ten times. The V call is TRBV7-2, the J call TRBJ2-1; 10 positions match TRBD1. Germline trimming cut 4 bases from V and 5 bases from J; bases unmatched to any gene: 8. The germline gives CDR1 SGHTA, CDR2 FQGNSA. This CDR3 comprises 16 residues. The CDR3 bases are TGTGCCAGCAGCTCCTCGGGACAGGGGTACAACAATGAGCAGTTCTTC. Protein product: CASSSSGQGYNNEQFF.

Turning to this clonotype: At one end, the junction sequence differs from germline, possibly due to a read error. CDR3 bases: TGTGCCAGCAGCCGCTCTGGGGCCGACGTCCTGACCTTC. The encoded protein is CASSRSGADVLTF. The V gene is TRBV7-9, the J gene TRBJ2-6; D might be TRBD1 (5 bases). CDR1 and CDR2 from the germline V gene are SEHNR and FQNEAQ (reference sequence). The CDR3 loop spans 13 amino acids. Full variable domain (remainder filled in from reference TRBV7-9 and TRBJ2-6): DTGVSQNPRHKITKRGQNVTFRCDPISEHNRLYWYRQTLGQGPEFLTYFQNEAQLEKSRLLSDRFSAERPKGSFSTLEIQRTEQGDSAMYLCASSRSGADVLTFGAGSRLTVL.

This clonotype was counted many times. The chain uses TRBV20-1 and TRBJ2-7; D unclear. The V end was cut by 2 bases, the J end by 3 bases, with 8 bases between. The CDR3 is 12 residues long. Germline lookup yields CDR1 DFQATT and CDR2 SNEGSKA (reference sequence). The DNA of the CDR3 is TGCAGTGCTAGAACGGGCTTCTACGAGCAGTACTTC. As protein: CSARTGFYEQYF.

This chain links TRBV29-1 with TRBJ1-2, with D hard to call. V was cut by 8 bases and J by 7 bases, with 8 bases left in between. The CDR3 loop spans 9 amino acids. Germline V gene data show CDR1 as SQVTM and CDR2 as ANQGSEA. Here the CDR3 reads CSRAAGYTF. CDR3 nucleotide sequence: TGCAGCAGGGCGGCTGGCTACACCTTC.

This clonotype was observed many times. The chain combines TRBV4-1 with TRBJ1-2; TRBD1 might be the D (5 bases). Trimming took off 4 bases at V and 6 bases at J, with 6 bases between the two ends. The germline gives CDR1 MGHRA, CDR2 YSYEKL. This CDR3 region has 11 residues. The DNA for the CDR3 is TGCGCCAGCAGCCGCAGGGATGGCTACACCTTC. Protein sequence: CASSRRDGYTF.